This T cell receptor beta chain was retrieved from a study of identical twins. Findings and caveats of the study: Diverse VJ usage suggested most zero-insertion clonotypes were not invariant T cells. Models underestimated TCR alpha sharing (out-of-frame) in monozygotic twins. Out-of-frame alpha sequences shared by twins were enriched for low generation probability. High-abundance cord blood beta clonotypes had fewer insertions; memory repertoires showed none.

A single record per CDR3 protein comes from TCRdb applying MiXCR to the 5' RACE reads. This table has 700,000 to 950,000 distinct CDR3 sequences, 9% to 15% appearing once. CDR1 and CDR2 from the germline V gene are SEHNR and FQNEAQ (reference sequence). V lost 3 bases, J lost 3 bases, and 11 bases lay in between. The CDR3 runs to 14 residues. Only a few counts were recorded for this clonotype. Its matching antigen is unknown. Separately, the same data were catalogued under a study of yellow fever vaccine responses in identical twins.

This TCR was recovered from a woman younger than 35 in good health. The rearrangement joins TRBV7-9 to TRBJ1-2; D unresolved. The specimen was PBMCs. The CDR3 nucleotides read TGTGCCAGCAGCTTCGGACCGACCCACTATGGCTACACCTTC. As protein: CASSFGPTHYGYTF.